Reported below is one T cell receptor beta chain. Assay used: immunoSEQ multiplex PCR; TCRdb lists only in-frame clones, some missing. The sample lists under 1,100,000 clones, more than 65% seen once, with around 1.5% in the top ten. The sample belongs to a study of shared clonotypes between healthy human individuals. The CDR3 is 16 amino acids. V lost 5 bases, J lost 6 bases, and 19 bases lay in between. The germline CDR1 and CDR2 sequences are SEHNR and FQNEAQ (reference sequence). This chain uses TRBV7-9 with TRBJ2-2, with D tentatively TRBD1 (5 bases). The TCR originated in a man aged 18 to 29 in good health. The sample was memory CD4+ T cells sorted from blood. Documented subset: CD45RA-negative fraction. The CDR3: CASSIRASGKAGELFF. CDR3 nucleotide sequence: TGTGCCAGCAGCATCCGGGCTTCAGGGAAGGCCGGGGAGCTGTTTTTT.